This TCR beta chain is drawn from a study of T cells after posttransplantation cyclophosphamide. Findings and caveats of the study: Tissue-infiltrating T cells from skin or gut overlapped little with blood T cells. Recipient CMV seropositivity and CMV reactivation strongly tracked TRB clonality. Donor CD8+ memory clones often dominated recipient blood repertoires at later times.

Profiled with immunoSEQ multiplex PCR; TCRdb holds only in-frame clones, not every one. This sample has about 20,000 clones, with approximately 90% found just once. Note on this clone: Its specificity is not known.

This CDR3 spans 13 amino acids. CDR1 is SGHTA, CDR2 FQGNSA, per germline. Trimming left V 5 bases short and J 5 bases short, with 10 bases between. Sampled 1 year posttransplant, controls received myeloablative marrow transplants, methotrexate and a calcineurin inhibitor. The TCR was taken from a female patient between 30 and 39 years old who received an allogeneic stem cell transplant from an unrelated donor, was CMV-positive, and had acute and chronic GVHD. The graft donor may be the source of some T cells. The sample here was PBMCs, taken roughly 49 weeks after allogeneic stem cell transplant with calcineurin inhibitor and methotrexate. The J gene is TRBJ1-5, the V gene TRBV7-2; D remains ambiguous. CDR3 amino acids: CASSPDIHQPQHF. The CDR3 coding sequence is TGTGCCAGCAGCCCAGATATCCATCAGCCCCAGCATTTT.